This is a list of T cell receptor beta chains from one sample in a study of long-term antiretroviral therapy in people with HIV. Profiled with immunoSEQ multiplex PCR; TCRdb holds only in-frame clones, not every one. Of tens of thousands of clones in the sample, roughly 88% were seen once. Material: unsorted PBMCs, obtained 3 years after starting antiretroviral therapy. These receptors all come from a man over 45 with HIV. CDR3s include the opening cysteine and the closing phenylalanine or tryptophan. The order of the fields is CDR3 protein, CDR3 DNA, CDR3 length, clone size, J gene, D gene, V gene. The D gene is left open where the match is weak. The size entry is marked missing in some rows and otherwise reads once, few, many or a size class.

cdr3_aa: CASSPQGDTEAFF
cdr3_nt: TGTGCCAGCAGCCCCCAGGGAGACACTGAAGCTTTCTTT
cdr3_length: 13
clone_size: once
j_call: TRBJ1-1
d_call: -
v_call: TRBV7-2

cdr3_aa: CASSSRSGGLSTDTQYF
cdr3_nt: TGTGCCAGCAGCTCCCGTTCTGGCGGGCTGAGCACAGATACGCAGTATTTT
cdr3_length: 17
clone_size: -
j_call: TRBJ2-3
d_call: -
v_call: TRBV7-9

cdr3_aa: CASSQVYQETQYF
cdr3_nt: TGCGCCAGCAGCCAAGTATACCAAGAGACCCAGTACTTC
cdr3_length: 13
clone_size: -
j_call: TRBJ2-5
d_call: -
v_call: TRBV4-1

cdr3_aa: CASSLGAGSYTF
cdr3_nt: TGCGCCAGCAGCTTGGGGGCAGGGAGCTACACCTTC
cdr3_length: 12
clone_size: few
j_call: TRBJ1-2
d_call: -
v_call: TRBV5-1

cdr3_aa: CASSSWTRLSTDTQYF
cdr3_nt: TGTGCCAGCAGCTCCTGGACTAGACTAAGCACAGATACGCAGTATTTT
cdr3_length: 16
clone_size: few
j_call: TRBJ2-3
d_call: TRBD2
v_call: TRBV5-4

cdr3_aa: CASRADRGQPQHF
cdr3_nt: TGTGCCAGCAGAGCGGACAGGGGACAGCCCCAGCATTTT
cdr3_length: 13
clone_size: -
j_call: TRBJ1-5
d_call: TRBD1
v_call: TRBV6-1

cdr3_aa: CASSLRQDHTGELFF
cdr3_nt: TGTGCCAGCAGCTTACGTCAGGATCACACCGGGGAGCTGTTTTTT
cdr3_length: 15
clone_size: -
j_call: TRBJ2-2
d_call: -
v_call: TRBV7-9

cdr3_aa: CASSGGQGLETQYF
cdr3_nt: TGTGCCAGCAGCGGTGGACAGGGACTAGAGACCCAGTACTTC
cdr3_length: 14
clone_size: -
j_call: TRBJ2-5
d_call: TRBD1
v_call: TRBV9

cdr3_aa: CASSLGGQFSEQYF
cdr3_nt: TGTGCCAGCAGCTTAGGAGGCCAGTTCTCCGAGCAGTACTTC
cdr3_length: 14
clone_size: -
j_call: TRBJ2-7
d_call: -
v_call: TRBV7-6

cdr3_aa: CATRLNLGYNEQFF
cdr3_nt: TGTGCCACCCGTCTCAATCTTGGCTACAATGAGCAGTTCTTC
cdr3_length: 14
clone_size: -
j_call: TRBJ2-1
d_call: -
v_call: TRBV10-3

cdr3_aa: CASSLAGAEETQYF
cdr3_nt: TGTGCCAGCAGTTTAGCGGGAGCGGAAGAGACCCAGTACTTC
cdr3_length: 14
clone_size: -
j_call: TRBJ2-5
d_call: TRBD2
v_call: TRBV6-5

cdr3_aa: CASSRSDRDKDQPQHF
cdr3_nt: TGTGCCAGCAGCAGGTCGGACAGGGACAAGGATCAGCCCCAGCATTTT
cdr3_length: 16
clone_size: -
j_call: TRBJ1-5
d_call: -
v_call: TRBV21-1

cdr3_aa: CASSWGGASVGETQYF
cdr3_nt: TGTGCCAGCTCCTGGGGGGGGGCCTCGGTAGGAGAGACCCAGTACTTC
cdr3_length: 16
clone_size: -
j_call: TRBJ2-5
d_call: -
v_call: TRBV25-1

cdr3_aa: CASSSQGLSSYNEQFF
cdr3_nt: TGTGCCAGCAGTTCCCAGGGGCTCTCCTCCTACAATGAGCAGTTCTTC
cdr3_length: 16
clone_size: -
j_call: TRBJ2-1
d_call: -
v_call: TRBV27

cdr3_aa: CASSQVGMSNQPQHF
cdr3_nt: TGCGCCAGCAGCCAAGTAGGTATGAGCAATCAGCCCCAGCATTTT
cdr3_length: 15
clone_size: once
j_call: TRBJ1-5
d_call: -
v_call: TRBV4-1

cdr3_aa: CASSPPGRDRGRGYTF
cdr3_nt: TGTGCCAGCTCACCACCAGGGCGGGACAGGGGTCGCGGCTACACCTTC
cdr3_length: 16
clone_size: -
j_call: TRBJ1-2
d_call: TRBD1
v_call: TRBV18

cdr3_aa: CASSLARGNGYTF
cdr3_nt: TGTGCCAGCAGTTTGGCCAGGGGAAATGGCTACACCTTC
cdr3_length: 13
clone_size: -
j_call: TRBJ1-2
d_call: -
v_call: TRBV28

cdr3_aa: CASSRTSGSSYNEQFF
cdr3_nt: TGTGCCAGCAGCCGGACTAGCGGGAGCTCCTACAATGAGCAGTTCTTC
cdr3_length: 16
clone_size: -
j_call: TRBJ2-1
d_call: TRBD2
v_call: TRBV11-3

cdr3_aa: CASSVGPGANVLTF
cdr3_nt: TGTGCCAGCAGCGTAGGGCCTGGGGCCAACGTCCTGACTTTC
cdr3_length: 14
clone_size: -
j_call: TRBJ2-6
d_call: -
v_call: TRBV9

cdr3_aa: CASSYFQTGTDTQYF
cdr3_nt: TGTGCCAGCAGTTACTTCCAGACAGGGACAGATACGCAGTATTTT
cdr3_length: 15
clone_size: -
j_call: TRBJ2-3
d_call: TRBD1
v_call: TRBV6-6

cdr3_aa: CASSVRGSGSTDTQYF
cdr3_nt: TGTGCCAGCAGCGTGCGCGGGAGTGGGAGCACAGATACGCAGTATTTT
cdr3_length: 16
clone_size: -
j_call: TRBJ2-3
d_call: TRBD2
v_call: TRBV9

cdr3_aa: CASSPGTIYGYTF
cdr3_nt: TGTGCCAGCAGCCCGGGGACAATCTATGGCTACACCTTC
cdr3_length: 13
clone_size: -
j_call: TRBJ1-2
d_call: -
v_call: TRBV7-9

cdr3_aa: CASSSRTSGGAEDTQYF
cdr3_nt: TGTGCCAGCAGCTCTCGGACTAGCGGGGGGGCGGAAGATACGCAGTATTTT
cdr3_length: 17
clone_size: -
j_call: TRBJ2-3
d_call: TRBD2
v_call: TRBV7-3

cdr3_aa: CASSRGQGAYGYTF
cdr3_nt: TGCGCCAGCAGCCGTGGACAGGGGGCCTATGGCTACACCTTC
cdr3_length: 14
clone_size: -
j_call: TRBJ1-2
d_call: TRBD1
v_call: TRBV4-3

cdr3_aa: CASSLGQGSSPLHF
cdr3_nt: TGTGCCAGCAGCTTGGGTCAGGGGAGTTCACCCCTCCACTTT
cdr3_length: 14
clone_size: few
j_call: TRBJ1-6
d_call: -
v_call: TRBV5-4

cdr3_aa: CASSPGQGNYEQYF
cdr3_nt: TGTGCCAGCAGCCCGGGACAGGGTAACTACGAGCAGTACTTC
cdr3_length: 14
clone_size: -
j_call: TRBJ2-7
d_call: TRBD1
v_call: TRBV2

cdr3_aa: CASSPTGSKNTGELFF
cdr3_nt: TGTGCCAGCAGCCCCACGGGCAGTAAGAACACCGGGGAGCTGTTTTTT
cdr3_length: 16
clone_size: -
j_call: TRBJ2-2
d_call: -
v_call: TRBV11-2

cdr3_aa: CASSPSGTYYYEQYF
cdr3_nt: TGTGCCAGCAGCCCAAGCGGGACGTACTACTACGAGCAGTACTTC
cdr3_length: 15
clone_size: -
j_call: TRBJ2-7
d_call: TRBD2
v_call: TRBV7-2

cdr3_aa: CAWSTSEDSPLHF
cdr3_nt: TGTGCCTGGAGCACCTCGGAGGATTCACCCCTCCACTTT
cdr3_length: 13
clone_size: -
j_call: TRBJ1-6
d_call: -
v_call: TRBV30

cdr3_aa: CASSYSAYSGEQYF
cdr3_nt: TGTGCCAGCAGTTACTCGGCCTACTCGGGGGAGCAGTACTTC
cdr3_length: 14
clone_size: -
j_call: TRBJ2-7
d_call: -
v_call: TRBV6-5

cdr3_aa: CASSLQGNQPQHF
cdr3_nt: TGTGCCAGCAGTTTGCAGGGTAATCAGCCCCAGCATTTT
cdr3_length: 13
clone_size: few
j_call: TRBJ1-5
d_call: -
v_call: TRBV2

cdr3_aa: CASSLSVAEDTEAFF
cdr3_nt: TGTGCCAGCTCACTTTCGGTCGCAGAGGACACTGAAGCTTTCTTT
cdr3_length: 15
clone_size: -
j_call: TRBJ1-1
d_call: -
v_call: TRBV18

cdr3_aa: CASMGDREEQFF
cdr3_nt: TGTGCCAGCATGGGGGACCGTGAAGAGCAGTTCTTC
cdr3_length: 12
clone_size: -
j_call: TRBJ2-1
d_call: -
v_call: TRBV2

cdr3_aa: CASNLNYRGTEAFF
cdr3_nt: TGTGCCAGCAATCTGAATTACAGGGGCACTGAAGCTTTCTTT
cdr3_length: 14
clone_size: -
j_call: TRBJ1-1
d_call: TRBD1
v_call: TRBV6-5

cdr3_aa: CAWTPRLALADTQYF
cdr3_nt: TGTGCCTGGACCCCGCGACTAGCGCTCGCAGATACGCAGTATTTT
cdr3_length: 15
clone_size: -
j_call: TRBJ2-3
d_call: TRBD2
v_call: TRBV30

cdr3_aa: CASSQDYALNTQYF
cdr3_nt: TGTGCCAGCAGCCAGGACTATGCTTTAAATACGCAGTATTTT
cdr3_length: 14
clone_size: -
j_call: TRBJ2-3
d_call: -
v_call: TRBV28

cdr3_aa: CASSFWEGNEQFF
cdr3_nt: TGTGCCAGCAGCTTCTGGGAGGGCAATGAGCAGTTCTTC
cdr3_length: 13
clone_size: -
j_call: TRBJ2-1
d_call: TRBD2
v_call: TRBV5-8

cdr3_aa: CASSRDRTSTDTQYF
cdr3_nt: TGTGCCAGCAGTCGGGACAGGACTAGCACAGATACGCAGTATTTT
cdr3_length: 15
clone_size: -
j_call: TRBJ2-3
d_call: TRBD1
v_call: TRBV7-3

cdr3_aa: CATQDWANYGYTF
cdr3_nt: TGTGCCACTCAGGACTGGGCTAACTATGGCTACACCTTC
cdr3_length: 13
clone_size: -
j_call: TRBJ1-2
d_call: -
v_call: TRBV19

cdr3_aa: CASSPRGGPYGYTF
cdr3_nt: TGTGCCAGCAGCCCCCGGGGGGGTCCCTATGGCTACACCTTC
cdr3_length: 14
clone_size: -
j_call: TRBJ1-2
d_call: -
v_call: TRBV5-4

cdr3_aa: CASSLSRGSGNTIYF
cdr3_nt: TGCGCCAGCAGCTTGAGTCGAGGTTCGGGAAACACCATATATTTT
cdr3_length: 15
clone_size: -
j_call: TRBJ1-3
d_call: -
v_call: TRBV5-1

cdr3_aa: CATSRDRDSLNEKLFF
cdr3_nt: TGTGCCACCAGCAGAGATAGGGACAGCCTTAATGAAAAACTGTTTTTT
cdr3_length: 16
clone_size: -
j_call: TRBJ1-4
d_call: TRBD1
v_call: TRBV15

cdr3_aa: CASSLSLSNQPQHF
cdr3_nt: TGTGCCAGCAGCTTATCTCTTAGCAATCAGCCCCAGCATTTT
cdr3_length: 14
clone_size: -
j_call: TRBJ1-5
d_call: -
v_call: TRBV7-2

cdr3_aa: CASSQGYSSYNEQFF
cdr3_nt: TGCGCCAGCAGCCAAGGGTATAGCTCCTACAATGAGCAGTTCTTC
cdr3_length: 15
clone_size: -
j_call: TRBJ2-1
d_call: -
v_call: TRBV4-1

cdr3_aa: CASRLTSALKQYF
cdr3_nt: TGTGCCAGCAGATTGACTAGCGCCCTTAAGCAGTACTTC
cdr3_length: 13
clone_size: -
j_call: TRBJ2-7
d_call: TRBD2
v_call: TRBV5-6

cdr3_aa: CASSYSTGELFF
cdr3_nt: TGTGCCAGCAGTTACTCGACCGGGGAGCTGTTTTTT
cdr3_length: 12
clone_size: -
j_call: TRBJ2-2
d_call: -
v_call: TRBV6-6

cdr3_aa: CASGRGSGNTIYF
cdr3_nt: TGTGCCAGCGGGAGGGGTTCTGGAAACACCATATATTTT
cdr3_length: 13
clone_size: once
j_call: TRBJ1-3
d_call: -
v_call: TRBV6-1

cdr3_aa: CASSIGRSGYGYTF
cdr3_nt: TGTGCCAGTAGTATCGGACGTTCAGGCTATGGCTACACCTTC
cdr3_length: 14
clone_size: -
j_call: TRBJ1-2
d_call: -
v_call: TRBV19

cdr3_aa: CASSEGFGTSGPQQFF
cdr3_nt: TGTGCCAGCAGTGAAGGTTTTGGGACTAGCGGCCCCCAGCAGTTCTTC
cdr3_length: 16
clone_size: -
j_call: TRBJ2-1
d_call: TRBD2
v_call: TRBV6-1

cdr3_aa: CASSPLGSRGGYTF
cdr3_nt: TGTGCCAGTAGCCCTCTGGGGAGCAGAGGAGGCTACACCTTC
cdr3_length: 14
clone_size: -
j_call: TRBJ1-2
d_call: -
v_call: TRBV19

cdr3_aa: CASSQAGADTQYF
cdr3_nt: TGTGCCAGCAGCCAGGCGGGGGCAGATACGCAGTATTTT
cdr3_length: 13
clone_size: -
j_call: TRBJ2-3
d_call: TRBD2
v_call: TRBV14

cdr3_aa: CASRRQYTQPQHF
cdr3_nt: TGTGCCAGCAGAAGGCAGTACACTCAGCCCCAGCATTTT
cdr3_length: 13
clone_size: -
j_call: TRBJ1-5
d_call: -
v_call: TRBV28

cdr3_aa: CASSQDLTGHQPQHF
cdr3_nt: TGCGCCAGCAGCCAAGATTTAACAGGTCATCAGCCCCAGCATTTT
cdr3_length: 15
clone_size: -
j_call: TRBJ1-5
d_call: -
v_call: TRBV4-3

cdr3_aa: CASSLEGSEQETQYF
cdr3_nt: TGTGCCAGCAGCTTAGAGGGCAGTGAACAAGAGACCCAGTACTTC
cdr3_length: 15
clone_size: once
j_call: TRBJ2-5
d_call: -
v_call: TRBV7-8

cdr3_aa: CASSEVGYGNEQFF
cdr3_nt: TGTGCCAGCAGTGAGGTAGGGTATGGCAATGAGCAGTTCTTC
cdr3_length: 14
clone_size: few
j_call: TRBJ2-1
d_call: -
v_call: TRBV2